This is a list of T cell receptor beta chains from one sample in a study of CD8 T cells in ankylosing spondylitis. From the 5' RACE reads, TCRdb called clonotypes with MiXCR, one entry per CDR3 protein. Seen here are about 460,000 distinct CDR3 sequences, about 5% observed once, and the top ten hold roughly 3.3%. Sample: blood, either unsorted or a sorted T cell fraction (not recorded which). The receptors originated from a male donor with ankylosing spondylitis. CDR3s include the opening cysteine and the closing phenylalanine or tryptophan. A D gene is named only where the DNA matches it firmly. Rows give clone size only sometimes, using once, few, many, or a class for an expanded clone.

clone_size j_call v_call d_call cdr3_aa cdr3_nt
many TRBJ1-1 TRBV15 TRBD1 CATSRTGGRNTEAFF TGTGCCACCAGCAGGACAGGGGGACGGAACACTGAAGCTTTCTTT
few TRBJ2-7 TRBV27 - CASSFVGGATYEQYF TGTGCCAGCAGCTTCGTGGGCGGGGCCACCTACGAGCAGTACTTC
many TRBJ2-3 TRBV29-1 TRBD1 CSVDRSKGDTQYF TGCAGCGTGGACAGGTCAAAGGGAGATACGCAGTATTTT
many TRBJ2-2 TRBV20-1 TRBD1 CSANRGTNTGELFF TGCAGTGCTAACAGGGGGACGAACACCGGGGAGCTGTTTTTT
many TRBJ2-1 TRBV5-1 - CASSLQGRSYNEQFF TGCGCCAGCAGCTTACAGGGTCGCTCCTACAATGAGCAGTTCTTC
many TRBJ1-2 TRBV29-1 TRBD1 CSVEGQGNGYTF TGCAGCGTTGAAGGACAGGGGAATGGCTACACCTTC
- TRBJ1-2 TRBV19 - CASSQHGYTF TGTGCCAGTAGCCAACATGGCTACACCTTC
many TRBJ2-6 TRBV12-3/TRBV12-4 - CASSLWGTGANVLTF TGTGCCAGCAGTTTATGGGGGACAGGGGCCAACGTCCTGACTTTC
many TRBJ1-1 TRBV7-6 - CASSLGAGGNTEAFF TGTGCCAGCAGCTTAGGGGCAGGAGGGAACACTGAAGCTTTCTTT
many TRBJ2-3 TRBV27 TRBD2 CASSRPLAATQYF TGTGCCAGCAGTAGACCCCTAGCGGCCACGCAGTATTTT
many TRBJ2-1 TRBV6-2/TRBV6-3 - CASSYGTLIDEQFF TGTGCCAGCAGTTATGGGACTCTAATCGATGAGCAGTTCTTC
many TRBJ1-5 TRBV7-2 TRBD1 CASSRHRGNQPQHF TGTGCCAGCAGCCGACACAGGGGGAATCAGCCCCAGCATTTT
few TRBJ1-3 TRBV7-2 - CASSPQGARNTIYF TGTGCCAGCAGCCCCCAGGGAGCGAGAAACACCATATATTTT
many TRBJ2-3 TRBV12-3/TRBV12-4 TRBD2 CASSLGGGRADTQYF TGTGCCAGCAGTTTAGGGGGCGGGAGGGCAGATACGCAGTATTTT
few TRBJ2-2 TRBV7-3 TRBD2 CASSSGRGIGELFF TGTGCCAGCAGCTCCGGGAGGGGAATAGGGGAGCTGTTTTTT
many TRBJ1-4 TRBV10-3 - CAISGTASEKLFF TGTGCCATCAGTGGCACGGCCAGCGAAAAACTGTTTTTT
many TRBJ2-2 TRBV7-3 TRBD1 CASSPFGTGGTGELFF TGTGCCAGCAGCCCCTTTGGGACAGGGGGCACCGGGGAGCTGTTTTTT
many TRBJ1-3 TRBV20-1 - CSARGPGNTIYF TGCAGTGCTAGAGGTCCGGGAAACACCATATATTTT
many TRBJ2-1 TRBV15 TRBD1 CATSRSTGGHNEQFF TGTGCCACCAGCAGATCGACAGGGGGCCACAATGAGCAGTTCTTC
many TRBJ2-7 TRBV29-1 TRBD1 CSADRGTGEQYF TGCAGCGCGGACAGGGGGACGGGCGAGCAGTACTTC
few TRBJ2-5 TRBV7-7 - CASSSGRGRETQYF TGTGCTAGCAGCTCAGGCAGGGGAAGAGAGACCCAGTACTTC
many TRBJ1-1 TRBV29-1 - CSVEGNTEAFF TGCAGCGTTGAAGGGAACACTGAAGCTTTCTTT
many TRBJ2-3 TRBV15 TRBD2 CATSRYLAGGSFVSTDTQYF TGTGCCACCAGCAGATACCTAGCGGGAGGGTCCTTTGTGAGCACAGATACGCAGTATTTT
many TRBJ1-6 TRBV5-1 - CASSLRQDNSYNSPLHF TGCGCCAGCAGCTTGCGGCAGGATAACTCCTATAATTCACCCCTCCACTTT
- TRBJ2-3 TRBV5-1 - CASSSSELQSQYF TGCGCCAGCAGCTCGAGCGAACTGCAATCGCAGTATTTT
few TRBJ1-1 TRBV16 - CASSWANPDGEAFF TGTGCCAGCAGCTGGGCGAACCCTGATGGTGAAGCTTTCTTT
many TRBJ2-1 TRBV29-1 TRBD2 CSVESGASGGNEQFF TGCAGCGTTGAAAGCGGGGCTAGCGGGGGCAATGAGCAGTTCTTC
- TRBJ2-7 TRBV11-2 - CASSFFGGNYEQYF TGTGCCAGCAGCTTTTTCGGGGGAAACTACGAGCAGTACTTC
many TRBJ2-3 TRBV4-3 - CASSQDRVTDTQYF TGCGCCAGCAGCCAAGACAGGGTCACAGATACGCAGTATTTT
many TRBJ1-5 TRBV11-1 - CASSQALMGPQHF TGTGCCAGCAGCCAAGCTTTAATGGGGCCCCAGCATTTT
many TRBJ2-1 TRBV7-2 - CASSFFGRVDNEQFF TGTGCCAGCAGCTTTTTCGGCAGGGTGGACAATGAGCAGTTCTTC
many TRBJ1-4 TRBV4-1 - CASSQLNEKLFF TGCGCCAGCAGCCAACTTAATGAAAAACTGTTTTTT
many TRBJ2-7 TRBV7-9 TRBD2 CASSVSGGEQYF TGTGCCAGCAGCGTTTCGGGGGGCGAGCAGTACTTC
- TRBJ2-7 TRBV28 TRBD2 CASTPGTSGDPLYEQYF TGTGCCAGCACCCCCGGGACTAGCGGCGACCCTCTTTACGAGCAGTACTTC
few TRBJ2-1 TRBV20-1 TRBD2 CSARSPEGGGYNEQFF TGCAGTGCTAGATCCCCCGAGGGCGGGGGCTACAATGAGCAGTTCTTC
many TRBJ2-5 TRBV5-5 - CASSFSIWETQYF TGTGCCAGCAGCTTCAGTATATGGGAGACCCAGTACTTC
many TRBJ2-5 TRBV20-1 - CSARRDSRETQYF TGCAGTGCTCGCCGGGACTCTAGAGAGACCCAGTACTTC
many TRBJ2-1 TRBV20-1 - CSAVSGPSSYNEQFF TGCAGTGCCGTTAGCGGACCCAGCTCCTACAATGAGCAGTTCTTC
- TRBJ2-2 TRBV9 TRBD1 CASSEPLGTGGLTGELFF TGTGCCAGCAGCGAACCTCTAGGGACAGGGGGCTTAACCGGGGAGCTGTTTTTT
many TRBJ2-7 TRBV6-1 TRBD1 CASSPIGQGYFFEQYF TGTGCCAGCAGTCCCATAGGACAGGGGTACTTCTTCGAGCAGTACTTC
many TRBJ1-2 TRBV18 - CASSPGTEDNGYTF TGTGCCAGCTCACCAGGGACCGAGGACAATGGCTACACCTTC